Below are 27 T cell receptor beta chains sequenced from a single sample in a study of blood T cell repertoires in COVID-19. This table comes from immunoSEQ multiplex PCR, and its TCRdb copy is limited to in-frame clones, with some not included. This table has about 300,000 clones, over 85% appearing once. The source material was peripheral blood. These receptors came from a woman in her 30s with COVID-19, enrolled during active disease.

A few counts support this clone. This chain connects TRBV15 to TRBJ1-6; 7 nucleotides agree with TRBD1. V dropped 6 bases and J dropped 5; count of bases not matched to a gene: 4. Germline V CDR1 and CDR2: LNHNV, YYDKDF (reference sequence). The CDR3 has 14 amino acids. The CDR3 spells CATRTGTDNSPLHF. DNA of the CDR3: TGTGCCACCAGGACGGGGACAGATAATTCACCCCTCCACTTT.

The rearrangement uses TRBV7-2 and TRBJ1-3; 9 bases are a match to TRBD1. With 5 bases clipped from V and 4 bases from J, the junction kept 3 bases outside the gene matches. The CDR3 spans 14 residues. Germline values: CDR1 SGHTA, CDR2 FQGNSA. The CDR3 DNA follows: TGTGCCAGCAGCACAGGGACAGGGGGAAACACCATATATTTT. Protein sequence: CASSTGTGGNTIYF.

The chain combines TRBV28 with TRBJ1-1, with D possibly being TRBD1 (6 bases). CDR3 length equals 15 residues. V was trimmed by 3 bases and J by 2 bases, leaving 13 bases between them. Germline-derived CDR1 and CDR2 are MDHEN and SYDVKM. CDR3 nucleotide sequence: TGTGCCAGCAGTTTCAGGGGCCCGGGCAACACTGAAGCTTTCTTT. Encoded protein: CASSFRGPGNTEAFF.

The chain uses TRBV7-9 and TRBJ1-6; 9 bases map to TRBD1. Germline CDR1 and CDR2: SEHNR and FQNEAQ (reference sequence). The CDR3 runs to 15 residues. V lost 5 bases and J lost 9; bases outside the gene matches: 8. The CDR3 nucleotides read TGTGCCAGCAGCGAACACCGGGACAGGGTTTCACCCCTCCACTTT. This translates into CASSEHRDRVSPLHF.

The chain recombines TRBV2 with TRBJ2-2, with 9 bases identical to TRBD2. CDR1 and CDR2 (germline): SNHLY, FYNNEI. With V trimmed by 2 bases and J by 4 bases, 2 bases remained unmatched. The length of the CDR3 is 15 residues. The CDR3 nucleotides read TGTGCCAGCAGTGAACGGCGGGGGGGCACCGGGGAGCTGTTTTTT. Translating gives CASSERRGGTGELFF.

For this clone: Other DNA sequences from this sample encode an identical CDR3 as well. V is TRBV9 and J is TRBJ1-3; D remains ambiguous. V lost 0 bases and J lost 0, with 7 bases in between. Germline-derived CDR1 and CDR2 are SGDLS and YYNGEE. There are 15 residues in the CDR3. CDR3 sequence: CASSVVPGSGNTIYF. The CDR3 nucleotides are TGTGCCAGCAGCGTAGTTCCAGGCTCTGGAAACACCATATATTTT.

This clone has just one count. The gene calls are TRBV19 and TRBJ1-4, with D possibly matching TRBD1 (6 bases). V lost 5 bases and J lost 7, with 11 bases in between. Germline CDR1 LNHDA, CDR2 SQIVND (reference sequence). The CDR3 spans 13 residues. The CDR3 region has the DNA TGTGCCAGTAGTGGGGACACCGGTGAAAAACTGTTTTTT. Translating gives CASSGDTGEKLFF.

In DNA form, the CDR3 reads TGTGCCAGCAGCTTAGTTGGAGAAGAGACCCAGTACTTC. It yields the protein CASSLVGEETQYF. V and J are TRBV7-9 and TRBJ2-5; D unresolved. The V end was cut by 1 base, the J end by 3 bases, with 6 bases between. The CDR3 length is 13 residues. CDR1 SEHNR and CDR2 FQNEAQ come from the germline V gene (reference sequence). The whole variable domain, filled in from reference TRBV7-9 and TRBJ2-5, reads DTGVSQNPRHKITKRGQNVTFRCDPISEHNRLYWYRQTLGQGPEFLTYFQNEAQLEKSRLLSDRFSAERPKGSFSTLEIQRTEQGDSAMYLCASSLVGEETQYFGPGTRLLVL.

This chain joins TRBV3-1 (or the pseudogene TRBV3-2) and TRBJ1-4, with a tentative D call TRBD1 (5 bases). CDR3 length: 15 residues. Trimming stripped 4 bases from V and 11 bases from J, with 20 bases between. The germline CDR1 and CDR2 sequences are LGHDT and YNNKEL (reference sequence). The CDR3 DNA reads TGTGCCAGCAGCCTGTCTCGGACAATTGACGACAAACTGTTTTTT. This sequence encodes CASSLSRTIDDKLFF.

The chain carries TRBV7-8 and TRBJ2-7; 8 bases line up with TRBD1. The CDR3 extends over 17 amino acids. V dropped 1 base and J dropped 3; count of bases not matched to a gene: 11. The V gene's germline CDR1 is SGHVS and CDR2 FQNEAQ. As DNA, the CDR3 is TGTGCCAGCAGCTTAGGAGCCGGGACAGGTCTTTACTACGAGCAGTACGTC. Translated: CASSLGAGTGLYYEQYV.

CDR3 sequence: CASRQGQVDSPLHF. The CDR3 DNA sequence: TGTGCCAGCAGACAGGGACAGGTTGATTCACCCCTCCACTTT. The gene calls are TRBV13 and TRBJ1-6, with TRBD1 matching 8 bases. After removal of 6 bases from V and 8 bases from J, the junction contained 6 bases not matched to a gene. The germline V gene encodes CDR1 PRHDT and CDR2 FYEKMQ (reference sequence). This CDR3 comprises 14 residues.

The J gene is TRBJ1-1, the V gene TRBV6-5; 12 bases map to TRBD1. CDR1 and CDR2 from the germline V gene are MNHEY and SVGAGI. Unmatched junction bases numbered 4, after V lost 8 bases and J lost 0 bases. The length of the CDR3 is 15 residues. Here the CDR3 reads CASGDRGQVNTEAFF. In nucleotides, the CDR3 is TGTGCCAGCGGGGACAGGGGGCAGGTGAACACTGAAGCTTTCTTT.

Comments on this clone: Other DNA sequences in the same sample also yield this CDR3. The chain is built from TRBV18 and TRBJ1-1, with 9 bases aligning to TRBD1. The ends lost 3 bases at V and 5 bases at J; junction bases unmatched: 1. This CDR3 has 13 residues. Germline assignment: CDR1 KGHSH and CDR2 LQKENI. The CDR3 is CASSPGQGTEAFF. CDR3 DNA sequence: TGTGCCAGCTCACCCGGACAGGGGACTGAAGCTTTCTTT.

The rearrangement uses TRBV28 and TRBJ2-1, with 9 bases that match TRBD2. The V and J ends lost 6 bases and 8 bases, in that order; junction bases with no gene match: 5. CDR3 length equals 13 residues. Germline V gives CDR1 MDHEN, CDR2 SYDVKM. The CDR3 sequence: CASSPSGVHEQFF. DNA for the CDR3: TGTGCCAGCAGCCCTAGCGGGGTGCATGAGCAGTTCTTC.

CDR3 sequence reads: CASSIETRGSNQPQHF. The CDR3 region has the DNA TGTGCCAGTAGTATAGAGACCAGGGGTTCCAATCAGCCCCAGCATTTT. The rearrangement links TRBV19 to TRBJ1-5; TRBD1 is a possible D gene (6 bases). The ends were cut back, 0 bases at V and 3 bases at J, with 12 bases in the middle. The CDR3 consists of 16 residues. Germline CDR1 is LNHDA and CDR2 is SQIVND (reference sequence).

V and J are TRBV21-1 and TRBJ2-7; TRBD1 reflects the table's D call only, with no check against the DNA. TRBV21-1 is marked as a pseudogene. The CDR3 extends over 12 amino acids. DNA for the CDR3: TGTGATAACAGGGGGCCTTCCTACGAGCAGTACGTC. This sequence encodes CDNRGPSYEQYV.

This clone has just a few counts. This chain connects TRBV4-2 to TRBJ1-1; D is unresolved. V lost 3 bases and J 6 bases, leaving 11 bases between the germline ends. The germline V gene has CDR1 LGHNA and CDR2 YNFKEQ. This CDR3 has 13 amino acids. CDR3 sequence (DNA): TGTGCCAGCAGCCAGGCCGAGGGCGCTGAAGCTTTCTTT. As protein: CASSQAEGAEAFF.

As to this clone: Other DNA variants within this sample encode the same CDR3. CDR3 residues: CASSSQGAFGELFF. CDR3 nucleotides: TGTGCCAGCAGTTCTCAGGGGGCATTCGGGGAGCTGTTTTTT. The chain couples TRBV27 to TRBJ2-2, with TRBD1 identical over 8 bases. V was clipped by 4 bases and J by 7 bases; unmatched bases: 5. CDR1 and CDR2 (germline): MNHEY, SMNVEV (reference sequence). The CDR3 totals 14 residues.

The chain joins TRBV2 to TRBJ1-1; D not certain. CDR3 size: 17 residues. Deletions cut 1 base from V and 0 bases from J, with 15 bases between. Germline CDR1 SNHLY, CDR2 FYNNEI. CDR3 sequence (DNA): TGTGCCAGCAGTGAAGAATGGGGAGGACTGCTGAACACTGAAGCTTTCTTT. Translation gives CASSEEWGGLLNTEAFF.

This chain uses TRBV29-1 with TRBJ1-2, with 12 bases that match TRBD1. CDR1 is SQVTM, CDR2 ANQGSEA, per germline. Losses at the gene ends were 3 bases for V and 8 bases for J; bases not matched to a gene: 4. The CDR3 is made up of 13 amino acids. The CDR3 sequence is CSVEGQGARGYTF. CDR3 in DNA: TGCAGCGTTGAGGGACAGGGGGCACGGGGCTACACCTTC.

The chain is built from TRBV19 and TRBJ1-5, with D tentatively TRBD1 (5 bases). The V end lost 6 bases, the J end lost 3 bases, and 12 bases lay between the germline ends. The length of the CDR3 is 14 residues. Germline loops: CDR1 LNHDA, CDR2 SQIVND (reference sequence). The CDR3 DNA sequence: TGTGCCAGTAGGGCATTGGACAACAATCAGCCCCAGCATTTT. Amino acid sequence: CASRALDNNQPQHF.

J is TRBJ1-5 and V is TRBV7-2; perhaps TRBD1 as D (5 bases). V was shortened by 3 bases and J by 2 bases, with 14 bases between the two germline ends. Germline loops: CDR1 SGHTA, CDR2 FQGNSA. The CDR3 is 16 residues long. For the CDR3, the DNA is TGTGCCAGCAGCTTCCCGGGGGAGGGAGGCAATCAGCCCCAGCATTTT. It yields the protein CASSFPGEGGNQPQHF.

The genes are TRBV19 and TRBJ1-2; perhaps TRBD1 as D (6 bases). CDR1 is LNHDA and CDR2 is SQIVND in the germline V gene (reference sequence). V was trimmed by 10 bases and J by 6 bases, leaving 21 bases between them. This CDR3 is 14 amino acids long. CDR3 in DNA: TGTGCCACCTCCCGTTTTGCTGACAGGAATGGCTACACCTTC. Its translation: CATSRFADRNGYTF.

The CDR3 DNA sequence: TGTGCCAGCAGCCAAAATGACGAGGGGCAGTTCTTC. Encoded protein: CASSQNDEGQFF. The V and J genes are TRBV4-2 and TRBJ2-1; a weak D match, TRBD2 (5 bases). Trimming pared 2 bases from V and 12 bases from J, leaving 11 bases between. CDR3 size: 12 residues. Germline V lookup: CDR1 LGHNA, CDR2 YNFKEQ.

The rearrangement joins TRBV4-1 to TRBJ1-4, with 7 bases identical to TRBD1. CDR3 size: 15 residues. V shed 1 base and J 3 bases; nucleotides not matched to a gene: 2. Germline CDR1 reads MGHRA; CDR2 reads YSYEKL. The CDR3 loop is CASSQAGTANEKLFF. The CDR3 DNA is TGCGCCAGCAGCCAAGCCGGGACAGCTAATGAAAAACTGTTTTTT.

This clone was counted a single time. V is TRBV5-4 and J is TRBJ1-6; 7 nucleotides match TRBD1. The V gene's germline CDR1 is SGHNT and CDR2 YYREEE (reference sequence). With V trimmed by 4 bases and J by 0 bases, 10 bases remained unmatched. The CDR3 covers 18 residues. The CDR3, as DNA: TGTGCCAGCAGCCGATCGACAGGGCGAAGCTCCTATAATTCACCCCTCCACTTT. This codes for CASSRSTGRSSYNSPLHF.

The rearrangement links TRBV5-6 to TRBJ2-3, with a weak D call TRBD2 (6 bases). Trimming shortened V by 0 bases and J by 2 bases, and 13 bases separated the two germline ends. Germline assignment: CDR1 SGHDT and CDR2 YYEEEE. The CDR3 length is 16 residues. The CDR3 reads CASSLGGLRATDTQYF. The DNA of the CDR3 is TGTGCCAGCAGCTTGGGGGGACTCCGGGCCACAGATACGCAGTATTTT.